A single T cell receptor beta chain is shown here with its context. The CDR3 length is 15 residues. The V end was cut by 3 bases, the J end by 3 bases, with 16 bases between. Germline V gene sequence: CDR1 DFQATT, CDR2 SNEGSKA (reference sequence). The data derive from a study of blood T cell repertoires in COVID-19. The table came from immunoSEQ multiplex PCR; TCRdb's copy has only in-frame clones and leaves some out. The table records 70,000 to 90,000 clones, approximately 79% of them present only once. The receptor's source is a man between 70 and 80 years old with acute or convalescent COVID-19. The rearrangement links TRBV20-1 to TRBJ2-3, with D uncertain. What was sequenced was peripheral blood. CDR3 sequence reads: CSASVGAFGTDTQYF. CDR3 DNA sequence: TGCAGTGCTAGTGTGGGTGCCTTCGGGACAGATACGCAGTATTTT.